This T cell receptor (beta chain) was sequenced in a study of shared clonotypes between healthy human individuals (dated by TCRdb to about 2020). Study-level background: The cohort included three men and two women between 18 and 49 years of age. Blood TCR repertoires of about five healthy adults were deeply sequenced to estimate repertoire size and the extent of clonotype sharing between individuals. For each donor, three plates each were used for CD4 naive and CD4 memory, two plates were used for CD8 naive, and one plate was used for CD8 memory. Different laboratories and diverse techniques were used to prepare libraries and sequence TCR repertoires, to increase sequencing depth and limit assay-specific biases. Leukapheresis yielded between about 0.94 and 9.5 billion PBMCs per donor.

The paper's findings and limits, for the study overall: The small number of donors limited the genetic and exposure-history diversity represented. Estimated clonotype richness was generally larger for naive than for memory subsets. When four donors were compared, the shared fraction of clonotypes was approximately 5% for naive CD4, 3.5% to 4% for naive CD8, 2.3% for memory CD4, and less than 0.45% for memory CD8. Compared with non-shared clonotypes, the clonotypes found in all four sorted-subset donors had higher generation probabilities. Pairwise subsampling indicated that sequencing depth was expected to affect the degree of clonotype sharing among donors. Rarefaction of sorted-subset datasets indicated incomplete sequencing despite the large sequencing depth. Sampling was restricted to blood, and TCR repertoires in tissue are likely to differ from TCR repertoires in blood.

Healthy HIV-negative adults with no recently reported acute infections or vaccinations were included as donors. Every donor was a Caucasian adult residing in Nashville, Tennessee, USA. CD4+ T cells were enriched by magnetic negative selection; naive cells were then positively selected on CD45RA, and the negative fraction formed the memory subset. Blood was collected by leukapheresis, and PBMCs were isolated by Ficoll-Histopaque density gradient centrifugation and then cryopreserved in liquid nitrogen vapor phase. Purity and quantity of every magnetically sorted T cell population were checked by analytical flow cytometry. Genomic DNA was isolated from each sorted fraction and quantified by UV absorbance on a Nanodrop 2000c. Worth noting for this clone: Which antigen it targets is not known. There are no base qualities to consult, and no much larger clone falls within one base.

Using the deep immunoSEQ assay, TCR CDR3 regions were amplified from genomic DNA by multiplex PCR. Genomic DNA extracted from each cell subset was distributed evenly over all wells of several immunoSEQ 96-well plates, and each plate served as one replicate. For sorted subsets, each replicate PCR was loaded with roughly 190 ng genomic DNA, equivalent to 25,000 to 35,000 T cell genomes. Purified libraries were measured with a Qubit 3.0 fluorometer, size-checked on a Bioanalyzer 2100, and measured again with the KAPA Library Quantification kit. Every immunoSEQ 96-well plate was sequenced on a separate single-read 150-cycle Illumina NextSeq 550 flow cell. The authors processed their data as follows. Because the immunoSEQ output included only junctional sequences and no quality scores, the filtering could not be the same as the filtering used for full-length reads. Sequences were annotated with PyIR, a Python wrapper for IgBLAST v1.9, using IMGT germline references to assign V/J genes and CDR3. Reads were filtered out if the reads had weak V/J assignments (E-value above 1e-6), no CDR3, stop codons, out-of-frame junctions, or ambiguous translated residues. V3J clonotypes were defined as sequences sharing the same inferred V gene, J gene, and CDR3 amino acid sequence. Percentage overlap between repertoires was computed as shared unique clonotypes divided by the size of the smaller repertoire. Three approaches were used to assess repertoire richness: RTK rarefaction, the Chao1 estimator, and Recon v2.1 estimates of unobserved clonotypes. For all TCRbeta clonotypes obtained by the gDNA method from four donors, generation probabilities were computed with OLGA. Entries here come from immuneACCESS through TCRdb and include only in-frame sequences with V and J called. Some clones fail to appear in such tables; in the studies checked, an unresolved V gene covers under half of the shortfall, and the cause of the remainder is unknown. V and J calls plus clone size are reproduced from that table; the DNA served to infer D and trimming. The sample has about 1.5 million clones on record, 95% to 99% of them singletons. 0.4% to 0.55% of the sample rests with the top ten.

Sample: naive CD4+ T cells sorted from blood. The sample's cell subset or site label, in plain terms: CD45RA+ positively selected. The origin of this receptor is a man between 25 and 39 years old in good health.

The CDR3 reads CASRKGVTYEQYF. The sequence in DNA is TGTGCCAGCAGAAAGGGGGTGACCTACGAGCAGTACTTC. The V and J segments used are TRBV6-5 and TRBJ2-7; a tentative D match to TRBD1 spans 6 bases. For CDR1 and CDR2, the germline V gene lists MNHEY and SVGAGI. The trim is 6 bases for V and 2 bases for J, with a gap of 11 bases between the germline ends. Measured from the cysteine to the phenylalanine, the CDR3 is 13 residues long. Only the CDR3 DNA stays, 39 bases, in frame from base 1.